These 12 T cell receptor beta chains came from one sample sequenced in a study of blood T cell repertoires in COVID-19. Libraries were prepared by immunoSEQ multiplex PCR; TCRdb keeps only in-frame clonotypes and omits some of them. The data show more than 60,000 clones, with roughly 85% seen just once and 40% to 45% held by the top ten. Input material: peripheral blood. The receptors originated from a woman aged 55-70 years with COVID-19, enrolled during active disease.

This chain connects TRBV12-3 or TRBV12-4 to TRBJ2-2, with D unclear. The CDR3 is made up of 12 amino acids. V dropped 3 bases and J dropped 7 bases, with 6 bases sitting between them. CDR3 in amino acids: CASSFVVGELFF. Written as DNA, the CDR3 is TGTGCCAGCAGTTTCGTCGTCGGGGAGCTGTTTTTT.

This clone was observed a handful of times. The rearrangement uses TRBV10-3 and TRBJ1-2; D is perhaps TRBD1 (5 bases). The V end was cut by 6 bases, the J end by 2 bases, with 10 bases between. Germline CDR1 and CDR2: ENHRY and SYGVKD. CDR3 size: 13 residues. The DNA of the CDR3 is TGTGCCATCAGAGAGGGGAGGAACTATGGCTACACCTTC. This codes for CAIREGRNYGYTF.

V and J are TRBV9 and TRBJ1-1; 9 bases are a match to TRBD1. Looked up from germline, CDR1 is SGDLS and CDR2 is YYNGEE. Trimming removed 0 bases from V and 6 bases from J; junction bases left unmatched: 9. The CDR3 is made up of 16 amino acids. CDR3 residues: CASSVGLGQGWAEAFF. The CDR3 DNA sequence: TGTGCCAGCAGCGTAGGCCTAGGACAGGGGTGGGCTGAAGCTTTCTTT.

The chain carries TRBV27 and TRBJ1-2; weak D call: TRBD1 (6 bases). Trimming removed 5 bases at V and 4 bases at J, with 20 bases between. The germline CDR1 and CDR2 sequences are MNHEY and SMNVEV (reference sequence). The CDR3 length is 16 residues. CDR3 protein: CASSPTLDSLSYGYTF. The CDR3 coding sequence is TGTGCCAGCAGTCCCACCCTGGACAGCTTATCCTATGGCTACACCTTC.

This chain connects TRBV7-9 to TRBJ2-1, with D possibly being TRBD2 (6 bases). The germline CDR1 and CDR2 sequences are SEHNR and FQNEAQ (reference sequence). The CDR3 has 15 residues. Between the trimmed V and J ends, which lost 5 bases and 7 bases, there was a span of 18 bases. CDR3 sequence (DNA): TGTGCCAGCAGCCCCTACGGTGGGACTCTGAATGAGCAGTTCTTC. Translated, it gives CASSPYGGTLNEQFF.

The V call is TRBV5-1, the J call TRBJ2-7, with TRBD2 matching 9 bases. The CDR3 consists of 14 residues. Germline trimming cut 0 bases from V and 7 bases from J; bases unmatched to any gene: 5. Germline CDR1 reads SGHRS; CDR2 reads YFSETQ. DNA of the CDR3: TGCGCCAGCAGCTTGGCGGGACTAGCTGAAGAGCAGTACTTC. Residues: CASSLAGLAEEQYF.

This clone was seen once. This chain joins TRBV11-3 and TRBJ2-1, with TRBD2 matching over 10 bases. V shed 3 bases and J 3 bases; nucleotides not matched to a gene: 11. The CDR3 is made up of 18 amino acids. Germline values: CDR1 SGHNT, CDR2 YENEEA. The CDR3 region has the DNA TGTGCCAGCAGCTTGGTAGCGGGGGGCCCGACTTACTACAATGAGCAGTTCTTC. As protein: CASSLVAGGPTYYNEQFF.

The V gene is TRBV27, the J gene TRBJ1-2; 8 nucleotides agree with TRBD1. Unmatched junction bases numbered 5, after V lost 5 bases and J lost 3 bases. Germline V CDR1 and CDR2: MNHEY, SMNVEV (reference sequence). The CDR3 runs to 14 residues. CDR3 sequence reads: CASSPYRGDYGYTF. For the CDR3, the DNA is TGTGCCAGCAGTCCTTACAGGGGGGACTATGGCTACACCTTC.

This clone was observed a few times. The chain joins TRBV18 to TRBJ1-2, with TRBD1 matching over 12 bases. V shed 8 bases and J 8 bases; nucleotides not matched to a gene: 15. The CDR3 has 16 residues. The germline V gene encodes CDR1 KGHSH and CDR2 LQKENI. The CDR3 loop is CASDRLSGTGGAGYTF. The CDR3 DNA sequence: TGTGCCAGCGATCGATTGTCCGGGACAGGGGGCGCAGGCTACACCTTC.

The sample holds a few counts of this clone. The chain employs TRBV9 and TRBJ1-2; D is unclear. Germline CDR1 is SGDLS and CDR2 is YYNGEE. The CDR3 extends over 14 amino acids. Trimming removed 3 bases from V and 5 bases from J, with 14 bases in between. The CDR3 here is CASSGREWGYGYTF. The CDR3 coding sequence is TGTGCCAGCAGCGGCCGGGAATGGGGTTATGGCTACACCTTC.

The CDR3 spells CASSLGGATEAFF. Here the CDR3 DNA reads TGTGCCAGCAGCTTAGGGGGAGCCACTGAAGCTTTCTTT. The chain recombines TRBV7-2 with TRBJ1-1; D is unresolved. The CDR3 contains 13 residues. Per the germline V gene, CDR1 is SGHTA and CDR2 is FQGNSA. The ends were cut back, 1 base at V and 4 bases at J, with 7 bases in the middle.

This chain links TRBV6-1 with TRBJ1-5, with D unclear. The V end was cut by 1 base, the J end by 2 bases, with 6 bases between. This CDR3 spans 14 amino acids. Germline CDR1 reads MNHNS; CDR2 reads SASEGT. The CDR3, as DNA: TGTGCCAGCAGTGAAGGGGCCGGCAATCAGCCCCAGCATTTT. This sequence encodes CASSEGAGNQPQHF.